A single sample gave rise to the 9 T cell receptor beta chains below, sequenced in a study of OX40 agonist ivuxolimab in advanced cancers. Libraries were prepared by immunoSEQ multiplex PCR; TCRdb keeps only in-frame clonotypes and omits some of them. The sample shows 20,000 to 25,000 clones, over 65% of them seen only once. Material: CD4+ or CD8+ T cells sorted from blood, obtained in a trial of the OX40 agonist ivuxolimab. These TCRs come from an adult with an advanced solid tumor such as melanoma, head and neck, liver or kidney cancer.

The CDR3 protein is CASRRQGNTGELFF. As DNA, the CDR3 is TGCGCCAGCAGACGACAGGGAAACACCGGGGAGCTGTTTTTT. This chain uses TRBV4-3 with TRBJ2-2, with 7 bases aligning to TRBD1. V gave up 6 bases and J gave up 2 bases; unmatched junction bases: 3. The CDR3 has 14 residues. Germline CDR1 reads LGHNA; CDR2 reads YSLEER.

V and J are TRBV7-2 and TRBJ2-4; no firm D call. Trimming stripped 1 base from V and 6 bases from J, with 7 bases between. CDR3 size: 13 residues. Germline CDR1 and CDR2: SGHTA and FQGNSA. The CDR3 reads CASSLGESNIQYF. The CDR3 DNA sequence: TGTGCCAGCAGCTTAGGGGAATCAAACATTCAGTACTTC.

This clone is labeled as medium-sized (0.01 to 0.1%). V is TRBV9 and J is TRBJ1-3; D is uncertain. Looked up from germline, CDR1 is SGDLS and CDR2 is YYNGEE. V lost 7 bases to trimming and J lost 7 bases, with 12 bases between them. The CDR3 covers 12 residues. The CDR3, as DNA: TGTGCCAGCGGGGTTGGAGGGAACACCATATATTTT. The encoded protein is CASGVGGNTIYF.

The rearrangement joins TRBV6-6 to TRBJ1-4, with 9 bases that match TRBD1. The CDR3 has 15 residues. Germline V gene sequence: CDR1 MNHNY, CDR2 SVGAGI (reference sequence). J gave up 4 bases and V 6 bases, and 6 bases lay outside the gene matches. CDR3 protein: CASSARGQGNEKLFF. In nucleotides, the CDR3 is TGTGCCAGCAGCGCCAGGGGACAGGGTAATGAAAAACTGTTTTTT.

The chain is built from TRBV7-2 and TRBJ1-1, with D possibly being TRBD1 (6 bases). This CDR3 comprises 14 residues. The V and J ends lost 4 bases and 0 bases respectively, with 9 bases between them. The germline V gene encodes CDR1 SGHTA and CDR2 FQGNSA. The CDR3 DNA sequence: TGTGCCAGCAGCTCACAGGGCCTGAACACTGAAGCTTTCTTT. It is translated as CASSSQGLNTEAFF.

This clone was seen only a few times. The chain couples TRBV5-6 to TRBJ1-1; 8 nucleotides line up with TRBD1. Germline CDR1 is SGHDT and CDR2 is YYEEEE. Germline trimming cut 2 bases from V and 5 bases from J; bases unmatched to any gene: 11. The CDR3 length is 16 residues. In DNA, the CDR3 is TGTGCCAGCAGCTTAGTGGGGGGCAGGGGGCGAACTGAAGCTTTCTTT. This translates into CASSLVGGRGRTEAFF.

DNA for the CDR3: TGTGCCAGCAGTCCCGTGAGCTTCCACGAGCAGTACTTC. Amino acids: CASSPVSFHEQYF. The rearrangement joins TRBV6-6 to TRBJ2-7; D remains unclear. V was pared by 5 bases and J by 5 bases, with 13 bases between. CDR1 is MNHNY, CDR2 SVGAGI, per germline (reference sequence). The CDR3 covers 13 residues.

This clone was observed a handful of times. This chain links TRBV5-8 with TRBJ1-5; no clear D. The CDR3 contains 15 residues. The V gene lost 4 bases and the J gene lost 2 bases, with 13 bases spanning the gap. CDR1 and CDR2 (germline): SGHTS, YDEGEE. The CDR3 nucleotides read TGTGCCAGCAGCCCTCTACGGGGAGGCAATCAGCCCCAGCATTTT. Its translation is CASSPLRGGNQPQHF.

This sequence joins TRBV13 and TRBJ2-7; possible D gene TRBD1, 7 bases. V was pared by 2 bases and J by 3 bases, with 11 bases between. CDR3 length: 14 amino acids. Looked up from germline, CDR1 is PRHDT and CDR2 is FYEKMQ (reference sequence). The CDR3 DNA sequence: TGTGCCAGCAGCTTACCAGGGGGGAGCTACGAGCAGTACTTC. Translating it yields CASSLPGGSYEQYF.